This T cell receptor (beta chain) was observed in a study of CD8+ T cells in alopecia areata. Study information: Patients in the study were on tofacitinib for 6 to 18 months, then off it for 6 months. Study-level findings and limits: Sequencing of scalp tissue also captures the resident alphabeta T cells of normal skin. Patients displayed less clarity in TCR sharing than mice, a finding possibly related to HLA.

RNA extraction was followed by reverse transcription into cDNA, which acted as the sequencing template. Sequencing was performed with immunoSEQ multiplex PCR; in TCRdb, only in-frame clones are kept and a portion is missing. The sample contains roughly 150,000 clones, about 53% of which appear only once. The germline gives CDR1 LGHNT, CDR2 FRNRAP. The V segment lost 1 base and the J segment 2 bases; nucleotides outside the gene matches: 17. The CDR3 loop spans 20 amino acids. It was from alopecia areata patients that lesional scalp punch biopsies and peripheral blood were collected. On this clone: Its antigen is currently unknown.

The genes are TRBV12-5 and TRBJ2-5; 9 bases are shared with TRBD2. This receptor was identified in a human donor with alopecia areata. The specimen comprised CD8+ T cells sorted from blood, sampled at week 0. CDR3 residues: CASGLGDGTSLRIAQETQYF. The CDR3 DNA is TGTGCTAGTGGTTTGGGGGACGGGACTAGCCTGCGAATAGCTCAAGAGACCCAGTACTTC.